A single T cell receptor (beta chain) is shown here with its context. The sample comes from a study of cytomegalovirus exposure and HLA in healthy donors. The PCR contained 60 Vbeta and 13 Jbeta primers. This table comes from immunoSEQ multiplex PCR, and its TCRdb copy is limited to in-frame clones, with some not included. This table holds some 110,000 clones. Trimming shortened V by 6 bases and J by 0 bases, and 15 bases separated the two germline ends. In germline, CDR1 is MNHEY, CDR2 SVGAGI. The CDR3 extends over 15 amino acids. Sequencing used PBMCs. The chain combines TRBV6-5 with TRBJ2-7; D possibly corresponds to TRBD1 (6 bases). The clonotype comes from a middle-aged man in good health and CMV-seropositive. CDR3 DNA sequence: TGTGCCAGCAGAACCCGGACAGCTCGCTCCTACGAGCAGTACTTC. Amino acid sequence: CASRTRTARSYEQYF.